This TCR beta chain was found in a study of OX40 agonist ivuxolimab in advanced cancers. Study as a whole: The patients got ivuxolimab, which is an agonistic anti-OX40 (CD134) antibody. Study-wide results and limits: CD8+ T cells were the subset that, on average, had more expanded clones than CD4+. Low normalized T-cell clonal expansion also characterized some of the nonresponders. CD4+ and CD8+ T cells in blood underwent clonal expansion by week 6 at 0.1 to 3.0 mg/kg.

Some clones are missing from TCRdb's copy, which holds only in-frame ones; the method was immunoSEQ multiplex PCR. The sample holds about 110,000 clones; approximately 90% are singletons and the top ten take 0.48%. J was trimmed by 2 bases and V by 4 bases; bases with no gene match: 7. From germline, CDR1 is SGHAT and CDR2 FQNNGV. The CDR3 runs 16 residues. As concerns this clone: As yet, its antigen is unknown.

This sequence was found in an adult with an advanced solid tumor such as melanoma, head and neck, liver or kidney cancer. The sample consisted of CD4+ or CD8+ T cells sorted from blood, taken in a trial of the OX40 agonist ivuxolimab. The gene calls are TRBV11-2 and TRBJ2-1, with 8 positions matching TRBD2. The CDR3 loop reads CASSSLAGGAYNEQFF. The CDR3 DNA reads TGTGCCAGCAGCTCCCTGGCGGGGGGCGCCTACAATGAGCAGTTCTTC.